This T cell receptor beta chain was retrieved from a study of CD8+CD57+ T cells in acquired aplastic anemia (dated by TCRdb to the late 2010s). About the investigation overall: A mean of approximately 3 ug of DNA, ranging from roughly 0.2 to 30 ug, was extracted from sorted CD4+ and CD8+ cells. A CD8+CD57+ expansion meant a frequency higher than the mean frequency seen in healthy subjects. The research as a whole found: Patients and healthy controls showed no significant difference in CD8+ Simpson's diversity (P=0.060). Although roughly 30 CD8+ CDR3 sequences were shared by patients and controls, these sequences appeared highly expressed in patients and within the immunodominant clones of patients.

To note about this clonotype: Its antigen target is currently unknown. No qualities accompany the bases; no much larger clone lies one base away.

Flow cytometry had shown CD8+CD57+ cell expansion in the patients selected for sequencing. All patients had severe acquired aplastic anemia diagnosed by International Study of Aplastic Anemia and Agranulocytosis and Camitta criteria. No patient had received any therapy when blood was sampled. TCR repertoires of sorted CD4+ and CD8+ blood T cells from severe aplastic anemia patients and healthy subjects were deep-sequenced in the study. In the USA, patient enrollment took place under clinicaltrials.gov protocols 00001620, 01623167, 00001397, 00071045, 00081523 and 00961064. Ficoll-Paque density gradient centrifugation was used to isolate peripheral blood mononuclear cells. Before DNA was extracted, CD4+ and CD8+ T cells were sorted using either FACS or magnetic beads. TCR beta VDJ combination and CDR3 sequence profiling used genomic DNA as the template. An Illumina HiSeq 2000 was used for TCR repertoire sequencing. In the source study's methods: Repertoires were assessed using TRBV/TRBJ rearrangement plots, CDR3 size and DJ length profiles, and Simpson's diversity index. Whichever DNA sequence was most abundant in the deep sequencing data was defined as the immunodominant clone. CDR3 amino acid sequences were checked for sharing between subjects and were compared against published repertoires and the VDJdb database. In-frame beta chains were kept once TCRdb had trimmed the public reads at Q25 with fastp and called clones with MiXCR. Records with the same CDR3 protein are collapsed into one entry carrying the most frequent genes and DNA. V and J calls and clone size were set by TCRdb, not the authors. The sample includes 150,000 or so distinct CDR3 sequences, with under 55% observed a single time. The ten largest account for 0.85% to 1.3% of the sample.

Reading from cysteine to phenylalanine, the CDR3 counts 13 amino acids. Only the CDR3 part of the read is kept: 39 bases, read in frame from the first base. Per the germline V gene, SNHLY is the CDR1 and FYNNEI is the CDR2. Trimming accounts for 4 bases at V and 5 bases at J, while the number of junction bases matched to no gene is 3. This clonotype was sampled from a human donor with aplastic anemia. Sequencing was carried out using sorted CD4+, CD8+, or CD8+CD57+ T cells (not recorded which) from PBMCs. Recombination joined TRBV2 with TRBJ2-5, with 8 junctional bases fitting TRBD2. The DNA sequence is TGTGCCAGCAGTGGTCAGCGGGGGGAGACCCAGTACTTC. It translates to CASSGQRGETQYF.